This record concerns one T cell receptor beta chain sequence. What it binds is not known. This sample was taken from a study of cytomegalovirus exposure and HLA in healthy donors. The overall study: An early release of data contained approximately 80 million unique TCRs, which came from HLA-typed donors.

Healthy bone marrow donors formed the donor group. This CDR3 has 13 amino acids. Germline lookup yields CDR1 GTSNPN and CDR2 SVGIG (reference sequence). The V end was cut by 2 bases, the J end by 0 bases, with 6 bases between. A multiplex PCR was run with 60 Vbeta primers and 13 Jbeta primers. Measured with immunoSEQ multiplex PCR; TCRdb has only the in-frame clones, and not every one. Here the sample spans some 270,000 clones, approximately 91% being singletons. Study-level findings and limits: When analyzed later, a missense DCLRE1C variant was found to be linked to TCR beta V- and J-gene trimming.

This receptor was obtained from a girl aged 2 to 9 in good health and CMV-seronegative. The material sequenced was PBMCs. The gene calls are TRBV30 and TRBJ2-3, with D unresolved. The CDR3 is CAWSQISTDTQYF. CDR3 DNA sequence: TGTGCCTGGAGTCAAATTAGCACAGATACGCAGTATTTT.